The T cell receptor (beta chain) under discussion was sequenced for a study of control samples from healthy donors and cancer patients. The data were produced by immunoSEQ multiplex PCR, yet TCRdb's version contains in-frame clones alone and is incomplete. The table has 90,000 to 130,000 clones, approximately 84% seen once. This CDR3 is 15 amino acids long. V gave up 1 base and J gave up 9 bases, with 19 bases separating them. Germline assignment: CDR1 SGHAT and CDR2 FQDESV (reference sequence). The chain is built from TRBV11-1 and TRBJ2-7, with D possibly TRBD2 on 5 matching bases. Sequencing was done on a sample of blood. The source is a man aged 18 to 35 in good health. The DNA for the CDR3 is TGTGCCAGCAGCTTAGAGGATGGTGCACGGGGTGTGCAGTACTTC. Protein: CASSLEDGARGVQYF.